The 31 T cell receptor beta chains in this list originate from one sample, sequenced in a study of OX40 agonist ivuxolimab in advanced cancers. The table came from immunoSEQ multiplex PCR; TCRdb's copy has only in-frame clones and leaves some out. The sample has tens of thousands of clones; around 86% are singletons. Sequenced material: CD4+ or CD8+ T cells sorted from blood, taken in a trial of the OX40 agonist ivuxolimab. The receptors shown here come from an adult with an advanced solid tumor such as melanoma, head and neck, liver or kidney cancer.

The rearrangement links TRBV6-6 to TRBJ1-2; D might be TRBD1 (5 bases). Germline CDR1 MNHNY, CDR2 SVGAGI (reference sequence). The ends were cut back, 8 bases at V and 5 bases at J, with 9 bases in the middle. CDR3 length: 11 residues. The CDR3 nucleotides read TGTGCCAGCCGGGACCCTTATGGCTACACCTTC. Its protein is CASRDPYGYTF.

This chain links TRBV19 with TRBJ2-3; D ambiguous. The CDR3 consists of 15 residues. Looked up from germline, CDR1 is LNHDA and CDR2 is SQIVND (reference sequence). V was trimmed by 5 bases and J by 0 bases, leaving 12 bases between them. CDR3 amino acids: CASSSDGSSTDTQYF. The CDR3 DNA is TGTGCCAGTAGTTCGGACGGGTCTAGCACAGATACGCAGTATTTT.

This chain joins TRBV5-1 and TRBJ2-7, with 12 positions matching TRBD2. Germline V gene data show CDR1 as SGHRS and CDR2 as YFSETQ. The CDR3 has 16 residues. V lost 0 bases and J lost 5; bases outside the gene matches: 6. CDR3 bases: TGCGCCAGCAGCTTGGCGGGACTAGCGGGCGCCGACGAGCAGTACTTC. It codes for CASSLAGLAGADEQYF.

This clone was found once. This sequence joins TRBV5-1 and TRBJ2-5; 8 bases match TRBD2. Germline CDR1 SGHRS, CDR2 YFSETQ. This CDR3 has 15 residues. Trimming took 6 bases from V and 0 from J; bases not matched to a gene: 7. The CDR3 nucleotides read TGCGCCAGCAAAGGTACTAGCGGATACCAAGAGACCCAGTACTTC. Translated, it gives CASKGTSGYQETQYF.

V usage is TRBV7-2 and J usage is TRBJ1-2, with TRBD1 identical over 9 bases. Germline V gives CDR1 SGHTA, CDR2 FQGNSA. V lost 4 bases, J lost 2 bases, and 5 bases stayed unmatched. The CDR3 spans 15 residues. The CDR3 nucleotides are TGTGCCAGCAGCTCACCCGGGACAGGGAACTATGGCTACACCTTC. This translates into CASSSPGTGNYGYTF.

The rearrangement links TRBV27 to TRBJ1-5; no definite D call. The CDR3 contains 14 residues. Trimming stripped 8 bases from V and 2 bases from J, with 13 bases between. From germline, CDR1 is MNHEY and CDR2 SMNVEV (reference sequence). CDR3 protein: CASANGWGNQPQHF. The CDR3 nucleotides are TGTGCCAGCGCGAACGGGTGGGGCAATCAGCCCCAGCATTTT.

The chain links TRBV27 to TRBJ2-1; TRBD1 matches at 9 bases. V gave up 4 bases and J gave up 7 bases; unmatched junction bases: 8. Germline assignment: CDR1 MNHEY and CDR2 SMNVEV (reference sequence). The CDR3 spans 15 residues. CDR3 nucleotide sequence: TGTGCCAGCAGTTCAGACGGGACAGGGACTAATGAGCAGTTCTTC. Its protein product is CASSSDGTGTNEQFF.

The V and J genes are TRBV29-1 and TRBJ2-7; maybe TRBD2 (6 bases). The CDR3 consists of 12 residues. Trimming left V 7 bases short and J 7 bases short, with 17 bases between. Germline V gives CDR1 SQVTM, CDR2 ANQGSEA. In DNA form, the CDR3 reads TGCAGCGCCTCGGAGGGGCTGAGGGAGCAGTACTTC. This translates into CSASEGLREQYF.

This chain uses TRBV5-6 with TRBJ1-5; D is perhaps TRBD1 (6 bases). Germline CDR1 SGHDT, CDR2 YYEEEE. The CDR3 covers 14 residues. V was pared by 0 bases and J by 7 bases, with 11 bases between. The chain's CDR3 is CASSLGWGLQPQHF. For the CDR3, the DNA is TGTGCCAGCAGCTTGGGGTGGGGGCTACAGCCCCAGCATTTT.

V usage is TRBV25-1 and J usage is TRBJ2-7, with no clear D. This CDR3 is built from 11 residues. The germline V gene encodes CDR1 MGHDK and CDR2 SYGVNS. The germline V and J ends were trimmed by 4 bases and 3 bases, with 4 bases remaining between them. In DNA, the CDR3 is TGTGCCAGCAGTGGCGGCTACGAGCAGTACTTC. This sequence encodes CASSGGYEQYF.

This clone was picked up one time. V and J are TRBV19 and TRBJ2-2; 8 nucleotides line up with TRBD2. J was trimmed by 5 bases and V by 3 bases; bases with no gene match: 5. CDR1 and CDR2 (germline): LNHDA, SQIVND (reference sequence). CDR3 length equals 15 residues. The CDR3 nucleotides are TGTGCCAGTAGTATGGGGTTAGCGGGGACCGGGGAGCTGTTTTTT. Its translation is CASSMGLAGTGELFF.

This clone was seen more than once but under ten times. This rearrangement joins TRBV7-9 to TRBJ2-7; 10 bases map to TRBD2. The germline gives CDR1 SEHNR, CDR2 FQNEAQ (reference sequence). CDR3 length: 19 residues. Trimming removed 5 bases from V and 7 bases from J; junction bases left unmatched: 23. The DNA of the CDR3 is TGTGCCAGCAGCCCGTACGTCCAGACCTCTAGCGGGAGTTTGGGGGAGCAGTACTTC. It is translated as CASSPYVQTSSGSLGEQYF. The full variable domain, rest sourced from reference TRBV7-9 and TRBJ2-7, is DTGVSQNPRHKITKRGQNVTFRCDPISEHNRLYWYRQTLGQGPEFLTYFQNEAQLEKSRLLSDRFSAERPKGSFSTLEIQRTEQGDSAMYLCASSPYVQTSSGSLGEQYFGPGTRLTVT.

The chain combines TRBV10-2 with TRBJ2-1; the match to TRBD2 covers 9 bases. The CDR3 has 15 residues. The trim removed 0 bases at V and 10 bases at J, leaving 7 bases unmatched. The germline V gene has CDR1 WSHSY and CDR2 SAAADI. The CDR3: CASSESIAGAREQFF. The CDR3 coding sequence is TGCGCCAGCAGTGAGTCAATAGCGGGAGCTCGGGAGCAGTTCTTC.

The chain has TRBV28 and TRBJ2-7, with TRBD1 matching 7 bases. Trimming at V came to 6 bases and at J to 1 base, leaving 6 bases not matched to a gene. Per germline, CDR1 MDHEN and CDR2 SYDVKM. CDR3 length equals 14 residues. The CDR3 here is CASSTPQGSYEQYF. Written as DNA, the CDR3 is TGTGCCAGCAGCACACCACAGGGGTCCTACGAGCAGTACTTC.

The V gene is TRBV28, the J gene TRBJ2-7, with 10 bases fitting TRBD1. V lost 2 bases to trimming and J lost 3 bases; unmatched junction nucleotides: 1. Per germline, CDR1 MDHEN and CDR2 SYDVKM. The CDR3 consists of 14 residues. The chain's CDR3 is CASSLRTGGYEQYF. CDR3 coding DNA: TGTGCCAGCAGTTTAAGGACAGGGGGCTACGAGCAGTACTTC. Full variable domain (rest looked up from reference TRBV28 and TRBJ2-7): DVKVTQSSRYLVKRTGEKVFLECVQDMDHENMFWYRQDPGLGLRLIYFSYDVKMKEKGDIPEGYSVSREKKERFSLILESASTNQTSMYLCASSLRTGGYEQYFGPGTRLTVT.

The chain joins TRBV6-1 to TRBJ2-1, with TRBD2 identical over 7 bases. Germline V lookup: CDR1 MNHNS, CDR2 SASEGT. V dropped 6 bases and J dropped 8; count of bases not matched to a gene: 13. The CDR3 consists of 15 residues. CDR3 DNA sequence: TGTGCCAGCAGAACCTCCTCGGGCGGGAGCGATGAGCAGTTCTTC. It translates to CASRTSSGGSDEQFF.

The CDR3 region is CASSLDFSRPGEDTQYF. DNA of the CDR3: TGTGCCAGCAGCTTAGATTTCTCCCGTCCAGGGGAAGATACGCAGTATTTT. The rearrangement uses TRBV11-2 and TRBJ2-3, with TRBD1 as a possible D gene (6 bases). The germline V and J ends were trimmed by 0 bases and 5 bases, with 18 bases remaining between them. In germline, CDR1 is SGHAT, CDR2 FQNNGV. The CDR3 length is 17 residues.

The chain combines TRBV7-3 with TRBJ2-3; D is uncertain. The germline gives CDR1 SGHTA, CDR2 FQGTGA. Trimming left V 1 base short and J 0 bases short, with 17 bases between. The length of the CDR3 is 18 residues. The CDR3 DNA follows: TGTGCCAGCAGCTTAAAACCCCCGCAGCGACTTAGCACAGATACGCAGTATTTT. Its protein is CASSLKPPQRLSTDTQYF.

This clone was seen a handful of times. The rearrangement links TRBV4-1 to TRBJ2-7, with D perhaps matching TRBD1 or TRBD2 (5 bases each). The CDR3 has 17 amino acids. Germline CDR1 MGHRA, CDR2 YSYEKL. V was trimmed by 1 base and J by 3 bases, leaving 19 bases between them. This chain's CDR3 is CASSQVQGTGTNYEQYF. For the CDR3, the DNA is TGCGCCAGCAGCCAAGTGCAGGGTACCGGGACCAACTACGAGCAGTACTTC.

This clone was observed a handful of times. This sequence joins TRBV7-2 and TRBJ2-2; tentatively, D is TRBD1 (5 bases). The V gene lost 6 bases and the J gene lost 5 bases, with 16 bases spanning the gap. The CDR3 extends over 15 amino acids. Germline CDR1 is SGHTA and CDR2 is FQGNSA. The CDR3 region is CASRWLQGGTGELFF. The CDR3, as DNA: TGTGCCAGCAGATGGCTCCAGGGTGGAACCGGGGAGCTGTTTTTT.

The CDR3: CASSYYQGAAEAFF. CDR3 sequence (DNA): TGTGCCAGCAGTTACTACCAGGGTGCGGCTGAAGCTTTCTTT. The chain is built from TRBV6-6 and TRBJ1-1; D may be TRBD1 (5 bases). Germline values: CDR1 MNHNY, CDR2 SVGAGI (reference sequence). The CDR3 spans 14 residues. The V end was cut by 1 base, the J end by 6 bases, with 12 bases between.

This clone showed up just once. The V and J genes are TRBV19 and TRBJ2-1; D ambiguous. Trimming pared 6 bases from V and 10 bases from J, leaving 10 bases between. The CDR3 has 11 residues. CDR1 and CDR2 from the germline V gene are LNHDA and SQIVND (reference sequence). The CDR3 coding sequence is TGTGCCAGTAGGAGTTATAAGGAGCAGTTCTTC. It specifies CASRSYKEQFF. The variable domain in full, completed from reference TRBV19 and TRBJ2-1, reads DGGITQSPKYLFRKEGQNVTLSCEQNLNHDAMYWYRQDPGQGLRLIYYSQIVNDFQKGDIAEGYSVSREKKESFPLTVTSAQKNPTAFYLCASRSYKEQFFGPGTRLTVL.

V gene TRBV7-9 combines with J gene TRBJ2-6; D is unresolved. Germline V lookup: CDR1 SEHNR, CDR2 FQNEAQ (reference sequence). Trimming stripped 11 bases from V and 0 bases from J, with 11 bases between. The CDR3 spans 14 residues. This CDR3 is CAGEAASGANVLTF. The CDR3 bases are TGTGCCGGCGAGGCAGCCTCTGGGGCCAACGTCCTGACTTTC.

The chain is built from TRBV5-1 and TRBJ2-1; D not resolved. Trimming removed 0 bases at V and 5 bases at J, with 6 bases between. The CDR3 is 13 amino acids. CDR1 and CDR2 from the germline V gene are SGHRS and YFSETQ. The CDR3 reads CASSLDSNNEQFF. Written as DNA, the CDR3 is TGCGCCAGCAGCTTGGACAGTAACAATGAGCAGTTCTTC.

The chain uses TRBV28 and TRBJ2-1; 8 bases agree with TRBD2. The germline gives CDR1 MDHEN, CDR2 SYDVKM. The CDR3 consists of 16 residues. J lost 7 bases, V lost 4 bases, and 12 bases had no gene match. The CDR3 is CASSSGASGSGNEQFF. DNA of the CDR3: TGTGCCAGCAGTTCGGGTGCCAGCGGGAGTGGGAATGAGCAGTTCTTC. Filled out from reference TRBV28 and TRBJ2-1, the complete variable domain reads DVKVTQSSRYLVKRTGEKVFLECVQDMDHENMFWYRQDPGLGLRLIYFSYDVKMKEKGDIPEGYSVSREKKERFSLILESASTNQTSMYLCASSSGASGSGNEQFFGPGTRLTVL.

J is TRBJ2-5 and V is TRBV28; 8 bases are a match to TRBD1. CDR1 is MDHEN and CDR2 is SYDVKM in the germline V gene. V shed 8 bases and J 3 bases; nucleotides not matched to a gene: 11. This CDR3 is 15 amino acids long. CDR3 DNA sequence: TGTGCCAGCTGGACCGGGACAGGACCCAAAGAGACCCAGTACTTC. The encoded protein is CASWTGTGPKETQYF.

This clone occurred once. The CDR3 sequence: CASSQDPQVRDTQYF. The CDR3 bases are TGTGCCAGCAGTCAGGACCCTCAAGTGAGAGATACGCAGTATTTT. The chain couples TRBV6-1 to TRBJ2-3, with D uncertain. This CDR3 has 15 residues. Trimming stripped 5 bases from V and 5 bases from J, with 17 bases between. Germline V gene data show CDR1 as MNHNS and CDR2 as SASEGT.

Only one count was recorded for this clone. The chain is built from TRBV28 and TRBJ2-7, with 7 positions matching TRBD2. Germline V gene data show CDR1 as MDHEN and CDR2 as SYDVKM. The CDR3 is made up of 13 amino acids. V lost 7 bases, J lost 4 bases, and 7 bases stayed unmatched. The CDR3 bases are TGTGCCAGCAAGACGGGAGGTAGATACGAGCAGTACTTC. Its protein is CASKTGGRYEQYF.

In this sample, this clone turned up once. J is TRBJ2-7 and V is TRBV27; TRBD1 might be the D (6 bases). Trimming pared 4 bases from V and 3 bases from J, leaving 16 bases between. The length of the CDR3 is 15 residues. The V gene's germline CDR1 is MNHEY and CDR2 SMNVEV (reference sequence). The CDR3 spells CASSSSGTLNYEQYF. As DNA, the CDR3 is TGTGCCAGCAGTTCCTCCGGGACACTCAACTACGAGCAGTACTTC.

This clone has only one observation. The chain joins TRBV5-1 to TRBJ2-1; 10 nucleotides line up with TRBD2. V lost 3 bases and J lost 6; bases outside the gene matches: 12. The CDR3 totals 17 residues. CDR1 and CDR2 from the germline V gene are SGHRS and YFSETQ. The CDR3 loop reads CASSSTLLAGGLNEQFF. The DNA of the CDR3 is TGCGCCAGCAGCTCGACATTATTAGCGGGAGGCCTCAATGAGCAGTTCTTC. Supplemented by reference TRBV5-1 and TRBJ2-1, the full variable domain reads KAGVTQTPRYLIKTRGQQVTLSCSPISGHRSVSWYQQTPGQGLQFLFEYFSETQRNKGNFPGRFSGRQFSNSRSEMNVSTLELGDSALYLCASSSTLLAGGLNEQFFGPGTRLTVL.

V gene TRBV11-2 combines with J gene TRBJ1-1; D is ambiguous. Trimming pared 1 base from V and 0 bases from J, leaving 6 bases between. CDR1 is SGHAT and CDR2 is FQNNGV in the germline V gene. This CDR3 has 14 residues. The CDR3 DNA is TGTGCCAGCAGCTTAGTGGGCTTGAACACTGAAGCTTTCTTT. Protein sequence: CASSLVGLNTEAFF.